These 14 T cell receptor beta chains originate from one sample sequenced in a study of OX40 agonist ivuxolimab in advanced cancers. Clones were sequenced by immunoSEQ multiplex PCR, and TCRdb holds only the in-frame ones, with some missing. The sample has some 100,000 clones; 92% are singletons. Source: CD4+ or CD8+ T cells sorted from blood, taken in a trial of the OX40 agonist ivuxolimab. The receptors stem from an adult with an advanced solid tumor such as melanoma, head and neck, liver or kidney cancer.

J is TRBJ2-3 and V is TRBV5-1; maybe TRBD2 (5 bases). The CDR3 has 13 residues. Germline V gene data show CDR1 as SGHRS and CDR2 as YFSETQ. Between the trimmed V and J ends, which lost 4 bases and 2 bases, there was a span of 8 bases. CDR3 sequence (DNA): TGCGCCAGCAGCAAAGACTACACAGATACGCAGTATTTT. This sequence encodes CASSKDYTDTQYF.

The gene calls are TRBV21-1 and TRBJ1-2. TRBV21-1 is listed as a pseudogene. The CDR3 extends over 17 amino acids. CDR3: CASSSRDGGGANYGYTF. The CDR3 DNA reads as TGTGCCAGCAGCTCCCGGGACGGTGGGGGAGCTAACTATGGCTACACCTTC.

The chain employs TRBV27 and TRBJ2-1; D not certain. CDR1 MNHEY and CDR2 SMNVEV come from the germline V gene (reference sequence). The germline V and J ends were trimmed by 6 bases and 4 bases, with 10 bases remaining between them. This CDR3 region has 13 residues. The CDR3 DNA reads as TGTGCCAGCAGAGGGTTAACGTACAATGAGCAGTTCTTC. It specifies CASRGLTYNEQFF.

J is TRBJ1-4 and V is TRBV2; no clear D. This CDR3 is 15 amino acids long. The germline V gene has CDR1 SNHLY and CDR2 FYNNEI. V lost 9 bases to trimming and J lost 7 bases, with 21 bases between them. The CDR3: CASLHPGGGGEKLFF. The DNA for the CDR3 is TGTGCCAGTCTCCACCCGGGAGGTGGTGGTGAAAAACTGTTTTTT.

The chain carries TRBV23-1 and TRBJ2-5; a possible D gene is TRBD2 (6 bases). TRBV23-1 carries the ORF label, with uncertain function. V lost 3 bases to trimming and J lost 0 bases, with 11 bases between them. This CDR3 spans 15 amino acids. CDR3: CASSHRREYQETQYF. Written as DNA, the CDR3 is TGCGCCAGCAGTCATCGGAGGGAATACCAAGAGACCCAGTACTTC.

The chain couples TRBV6-5 to TRBJ2-5, with 10 bases aligning to TRBD1. The V gene end was trimmed by 8 bases and the J gene end by 7 bases; junction bases not matched to a gene: 10. The V gene's germline CDR1 is MNHEY and CDR2 SVGAGI. This CDR3 region has 14 residues. DNA of the CDR3: TGTGCCAGCTACCACAGGACAGGGGGTGGGACCCAGTACTTC. This translates into CASYHRTGGGTQYF.

The chain links TRBV7-8 to TRBJ2-2, with a tentative D call TRBD2 (6 bases). Germline lookup yields CDR1 SGHVS and CDR2 FQNEAQ. With 2 bases removed from V and 3 bases from J, the gap between germline ends came to 7 bases. The CDR3 extends over 14 amino acids. The CDR3 region has the DNA TGTGCCAGCAGCTTACCGGGGGACACCGGGGAGCTGTTTTTT. This sequence encodes CASSLPGDTGELFF.

The J gene is TRBJ2-5, the V gene TRBV5-4; 9 bases are a match to TRBD1. This CDR3 comprises 16 residues. V was clipped by 4 bases and J by 2 bases; unmatched bases: 9. The germline gives CDR1 SGHNT, CDR2 YYREEE (reference sequence). DNA for the CDR3: TGTGCCAGCAGCCCTGGGACAGGGAGGCGGCAAGAGACCCAGTACTTC. It encodes CASSPGTGRRQETQYF.

The J gene is TRBJ1-2, the V gene TRBV5-6; 7 positions match TRBD1. The length of the CDR3 is 17 residues. Germline loops: CDR1 SGHDT, CDR2 YYEEEE. The ends lost 5 bases at V and 4 bases at J; junction bases unmatched: 17. CDR3 amino acids: CASSLSQQGQASYGYTF. Written as DNA, the CDR3 is TGTGCCAGCAGTCTAAGTCAACAGGGGCAAGCCTCCTATGGCTACACCTTC.

The genes are TRBV7-6 and TRBJ2-3; TRBD2 agrees at 7 bases. With V trimmed by 2 bases and J by 2 bases, 7 bases remained unmatched. This CDR3 is built from 16 residues. CDR1 is SGHVS and CDR2 is FNYEAQ in the germline V gene. The CDR3 DNA sequence: TGTGCCAGCAGCTTAACAGCGGGGCGTTCCACAGATACGCAGTATTTT. Encoded protein: CASSLTAGRSTDTQYF.

This sequence joins TRBV14 and TRBJ1-4, with 7 nucleotides matching TRBD1. V trimming: 2 bases; J trimming: 3 bases; junction bases outside the gene matches: 6. CDR3 size: 16 residues. From germline, CDR1 is SGHDN and CDR2 FVKESK. Here the CDR3 reads CASSQKDRPPNEKLFF. The CDR3 DNA reads as TGTGCCAGCAGCCAAAAGGACAGGCCGCCTAATGAAAAACTGTTTTTT.

V gene TRBV13 combines with J gene TRBJ1-1, with TRBD1 matching over 11 bases. The CDR3 is made up of 13 amino acids. The trim removed 8 bases at V and 1 base at J, leaving 0 bases unmatched. Germline V gene data show CDR1 as PRHDT and CDR2 as FYEKMQ (reference sequence). The CDR3 nucleotides are TGTGCCAGCGGACAGGGGGCGAACACTGAAGCTTTCTTT. It is translated as CASGQGANTEAFF.

V usage is TRBV29-1 and J usage is TRBJ2-5; a weak D match, TRBD2 (5 bases). V lost 6 bases and J 5 bases, leaving 10 bases between the germline ends. This CDR3 region has 11 residues. Per germline, CDR1 SQVTM and CDR2 ANQGSEA. CDR3 protein: CSVPWRETQYF. For the CDR3, the DNA is TGCAGCGTCCCATGGAGGGAGACCCAGTACTTC.

V and J are TRBV27 and TRBJ2-1, with 10 nucleotides matching TRBD1. The germline CDR1 and CDR2 sequences are MNHEY and SMNVEV (reference sequence). The length of the CDR3 is 18 residues. The V segment lost 4 bases and the J segment 7 bases; nucleotides outside the gene matches: 16. The CDR3 sequence is CASSWGGTGTGVRNEQFF. Written as DNA, the CDR3 is TGTGCCAGCAGTTGGGGGGGGACCGGGACAGGGGTCCGTAATGAGCAGTTCTTC.